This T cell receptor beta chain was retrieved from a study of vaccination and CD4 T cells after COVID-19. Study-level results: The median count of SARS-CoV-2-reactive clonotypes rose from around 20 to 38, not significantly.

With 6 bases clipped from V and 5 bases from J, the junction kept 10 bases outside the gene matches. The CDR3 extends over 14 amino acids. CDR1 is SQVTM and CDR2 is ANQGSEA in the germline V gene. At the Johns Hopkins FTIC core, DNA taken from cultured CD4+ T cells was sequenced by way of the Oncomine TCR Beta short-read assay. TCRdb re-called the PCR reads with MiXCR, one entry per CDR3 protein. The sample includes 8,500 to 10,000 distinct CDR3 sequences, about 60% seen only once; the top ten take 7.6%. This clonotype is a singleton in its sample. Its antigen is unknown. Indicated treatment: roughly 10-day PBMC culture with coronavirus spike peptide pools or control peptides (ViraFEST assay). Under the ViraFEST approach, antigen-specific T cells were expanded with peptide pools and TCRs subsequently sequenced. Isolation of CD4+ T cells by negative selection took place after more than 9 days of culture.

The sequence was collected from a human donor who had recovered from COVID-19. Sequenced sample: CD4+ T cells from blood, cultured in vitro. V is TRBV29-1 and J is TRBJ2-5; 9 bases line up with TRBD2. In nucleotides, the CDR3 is TGCAGCGTCGTTGGACTAGCGTATATTGAGACCCAGTACTTC. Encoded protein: CSVVGLAYIETQYF. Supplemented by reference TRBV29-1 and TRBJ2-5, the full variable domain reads SAVISQKPSRDICQRGTSLTIQCQVDSQVTMMFWYRQQPGQSLTLIATANQGSEATYESGFVIDKFPISRPNLTFSTLTVSNMSPEDSSIYLCSVVGLAYIETQYFGPGTRLLVL.